Sequencing of this TCR beta chain was carried out in a study of T-cell reconstitution after alpha-beta-depleted transplantation in children. This CDR3 has 14 residues. Germline V gene lookup returns CDR1 SGHRS and CDR2 YFSETQ. The ends were cut back, 3 bases at V and 6 bases at J, with 12 bases in the middle. For TCRbeta, the library was prepared with unique molecular identifiers. TCRdb re-called the PCR reads with MiXCR, one entry per CDR3 protein. The top ten clones hold under 6% of a sample with some 200,000 distinct CDR3 sequences, about 6% of them seen once. This clonotype was counted ten times or more.

Source: PBMCs, taken before TCRalphabeta/CD19-depleted stem cell transplant. The sequence was obtained from a girl in the first two years of life with combined immunodeficiency, due to receive a stem cell transplant. The chain carries TRBV5-1 and TRBJ2-2; a possible D gene is TRBD2 (6 bases). The DNA for the CDR3 is TGCGCCAGCAGCTCGCGGGACGGGGCCGGGGAGCTGTTTTTT. Translated, it gives CASSSRDGAGELFF.